The present TCR beta chain was sequenced within a study of PD-1 blockade in classical Hodgkin lymphoma. Study-wide findings and caveats: CD4+ TCR diversity, unlike CD8+, rose significantly by C4D1.

The time point denotes: cycle 4 day 1 (C4D1), after 6 weeks of nivolumab. Brentuximab vedotin exposure varied, and every patient relapsed after autologous stem cell transplantation. Magnetic negative selection was used to purify CD4+ T cells from PBMCs that had been thawed. When best responses were assessed, they were complete response, partial response or progressive disease. Libraries were prepared by immunoSEQ multiplex PCR; TCRdb keeps only in-frame clonotypes and omits some of them. This repertoire shows around 12,000 clones, 88% found once; its top ten account for 0.9%. Looked up from germline, CDR1 is SGHKS and CDR2 is YYEKEE (reference sequence). This CDR3 is 15 amino acids long. V lost 0 bases to trimming and J lost 5 bases; unmatched junction nucleotides: 6. Worth noting for this clone: The antigen is not known.

The rearrangement links TRBV5-5 to TRBJ2-3; 7 nucleotides line up with TRBD2. The clonotype originates from a human donor with classical Hodgkin lymphoma. The sequencing used CD4+ T cells from blood, collected before the fourth cycle of nivolumab. CDR3 loop: CASSLGTSRVDTQYF. The CDR3 DNA reads TGTGCCAGCAGCTTGGGGACTAGTAGGGTAGATACGCAGTATTTT.